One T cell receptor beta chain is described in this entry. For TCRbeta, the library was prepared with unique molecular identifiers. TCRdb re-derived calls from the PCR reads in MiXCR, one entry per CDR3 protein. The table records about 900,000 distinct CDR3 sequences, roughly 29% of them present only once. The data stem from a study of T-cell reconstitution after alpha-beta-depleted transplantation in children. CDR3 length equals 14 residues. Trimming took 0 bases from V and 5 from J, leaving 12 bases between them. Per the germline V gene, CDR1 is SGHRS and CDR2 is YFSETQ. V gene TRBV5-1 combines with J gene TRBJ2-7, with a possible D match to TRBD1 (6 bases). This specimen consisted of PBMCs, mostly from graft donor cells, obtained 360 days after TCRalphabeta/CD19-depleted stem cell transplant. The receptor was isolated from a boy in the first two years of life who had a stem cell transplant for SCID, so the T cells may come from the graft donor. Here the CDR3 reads CASSLVVRGNEQYF. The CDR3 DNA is TGCGCCAGCAGCTTGGTCGTCAGGGGCAACGAGCAGTACTTC.